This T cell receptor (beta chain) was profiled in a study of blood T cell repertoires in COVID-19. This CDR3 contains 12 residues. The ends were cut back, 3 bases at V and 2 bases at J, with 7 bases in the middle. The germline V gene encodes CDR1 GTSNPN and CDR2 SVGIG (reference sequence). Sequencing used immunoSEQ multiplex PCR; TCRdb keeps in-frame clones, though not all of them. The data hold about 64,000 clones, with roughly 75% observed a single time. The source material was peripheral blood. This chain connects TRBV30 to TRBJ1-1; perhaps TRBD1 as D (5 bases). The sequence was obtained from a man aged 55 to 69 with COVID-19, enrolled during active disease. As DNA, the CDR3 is TGTGCCTGGAGGCGGACAAACACTGAAGCTTTCTTT. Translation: CAWRRTNTEAFF.